Sequencing of this TCR beta chain was carried out in a study of cytomegalovirus exposure and HLA in healthy donors. TCRdb's table, derived via immunoSEQ multiplex PCR, lists solely in-frame clones and lacks some. The sample includes 50,000 to 70,000 clones, roughly 96% of them seen just once. It was the roughly 110-subject validation cohort, separate from the 666-subject first cohort, to which the donors belonged. Notes on the study in general: The study put 150 or so TCR beta chains on its list as cytomegalovirus-associated.

V lost 4 bases and J lost 0, with 16 bases in between. The CDR3 extends over 16 amino acids. Germline CDR1 SGHVT, CDR2 SQSDAQ. This clone has only one observation. Its specificity is unknown. The chain uses TRBV7-4 and TRBJ2-7; tentatively, D is TRBD2 (7 bases). Sequencing used PBMCs. The receptor's source is a woman aged 18-29 years in good health and CMV-seropositive. The CDR3 DNA reads as TGTGCCAGCAGCTGGACCGACGGGGGGCGCTCCTACGAGCAGTACTTC. Its translation is CASSWTDGGRSYEQYF. Full variable domain (rest looked up from reference TRBV7-4 and TRBJ2-7): GAGVSQSPRYKVAKRGRDVALRCDSISGHVTLYWYRQTLGQGSEVLTYSQSDAQRDKSGRPSGRFSAERPERSVSTLKIQRTEQGDSAVYLCASSWTDGGRSYEQYFGPGTRLTVT.